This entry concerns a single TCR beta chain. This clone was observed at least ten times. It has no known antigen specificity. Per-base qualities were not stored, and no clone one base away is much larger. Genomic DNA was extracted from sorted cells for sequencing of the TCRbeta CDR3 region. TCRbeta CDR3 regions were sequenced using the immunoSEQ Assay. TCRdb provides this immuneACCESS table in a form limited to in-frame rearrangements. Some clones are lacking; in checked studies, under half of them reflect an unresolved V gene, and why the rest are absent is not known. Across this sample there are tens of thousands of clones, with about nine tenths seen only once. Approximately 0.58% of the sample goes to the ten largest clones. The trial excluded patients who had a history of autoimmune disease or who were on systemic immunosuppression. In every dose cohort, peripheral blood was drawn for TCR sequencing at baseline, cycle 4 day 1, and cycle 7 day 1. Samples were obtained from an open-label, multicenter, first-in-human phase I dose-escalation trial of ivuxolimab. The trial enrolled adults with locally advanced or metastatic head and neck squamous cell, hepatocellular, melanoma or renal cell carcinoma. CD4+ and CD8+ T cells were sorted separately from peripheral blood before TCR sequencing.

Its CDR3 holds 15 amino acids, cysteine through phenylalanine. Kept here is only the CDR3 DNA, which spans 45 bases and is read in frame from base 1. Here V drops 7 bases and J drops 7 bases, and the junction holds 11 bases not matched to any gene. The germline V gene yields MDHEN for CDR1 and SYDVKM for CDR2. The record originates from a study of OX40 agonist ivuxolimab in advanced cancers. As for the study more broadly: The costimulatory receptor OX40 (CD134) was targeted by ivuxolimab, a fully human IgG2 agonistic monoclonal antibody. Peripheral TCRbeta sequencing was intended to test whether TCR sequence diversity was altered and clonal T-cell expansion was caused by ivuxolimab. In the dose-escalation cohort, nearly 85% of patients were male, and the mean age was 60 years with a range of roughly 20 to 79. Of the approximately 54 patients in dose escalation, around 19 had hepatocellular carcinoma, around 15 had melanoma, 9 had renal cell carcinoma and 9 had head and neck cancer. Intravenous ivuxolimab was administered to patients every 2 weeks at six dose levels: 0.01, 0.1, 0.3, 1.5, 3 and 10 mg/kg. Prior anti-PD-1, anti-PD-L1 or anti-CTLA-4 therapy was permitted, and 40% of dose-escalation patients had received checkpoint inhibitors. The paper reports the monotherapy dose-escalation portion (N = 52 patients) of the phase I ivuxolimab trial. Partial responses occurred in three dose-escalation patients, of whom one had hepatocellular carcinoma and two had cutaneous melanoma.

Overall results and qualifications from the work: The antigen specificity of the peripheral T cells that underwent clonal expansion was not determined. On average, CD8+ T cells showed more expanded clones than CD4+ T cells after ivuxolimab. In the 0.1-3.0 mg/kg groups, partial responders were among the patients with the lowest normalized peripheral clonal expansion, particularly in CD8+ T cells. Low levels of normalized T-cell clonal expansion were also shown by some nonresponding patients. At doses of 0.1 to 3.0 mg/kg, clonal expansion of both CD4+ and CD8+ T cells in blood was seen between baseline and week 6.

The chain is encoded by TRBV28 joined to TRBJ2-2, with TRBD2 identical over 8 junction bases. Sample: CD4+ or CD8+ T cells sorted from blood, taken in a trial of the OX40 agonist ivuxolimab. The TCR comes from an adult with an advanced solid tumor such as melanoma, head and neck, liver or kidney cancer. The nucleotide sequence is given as TGTGCCAGCACCCCTACCGGGAGGGCTCTCGGGGAGCTGTTTTTT. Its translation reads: CASTPTGRALGELFF.